The present entry profiles one T cell receptor beta chain with its context. Its antigen is unknown. These data come from a study of beta chain features in type 1 diabetes. Study-wide points: In type 1 diabetes patients, VDJ junctions had fewer insertions; deletions at these junctions were more frequent.

Isolated RNA was reverse transcribed in full, so expressed TCRB transcripts were sequenced. The protocol was immunoSEQ multiplex PCR, while the TCRdb copy is restricted to in-frame clones and leaves out a portion. Of about 470,000 clones listed, around 28% were seen once; the top ten hold roughly 0.06%. There are 15 residues in the CDR3. V lost 2 bases to trimming and J lost 4 bases; unmatched junction nucleotides: 7. The V gene's germline CDR1 is MGHRA and CDR2 YSYEKL. The J gene is TRBJ2-7, the V gene TRBV4-1; TRBD1 matches 8 bases. The origin of this receptor is a man aged 18 to 30 in good health. The sequenced material came from naive CD4+ T cells from blood. The DNA of the CDR3 is TGCGCCAGCAGCCAACCGGGACAGGAGATATACGAGCAGTACTTC. Its translation: CASSQPGQEIYEQYF.